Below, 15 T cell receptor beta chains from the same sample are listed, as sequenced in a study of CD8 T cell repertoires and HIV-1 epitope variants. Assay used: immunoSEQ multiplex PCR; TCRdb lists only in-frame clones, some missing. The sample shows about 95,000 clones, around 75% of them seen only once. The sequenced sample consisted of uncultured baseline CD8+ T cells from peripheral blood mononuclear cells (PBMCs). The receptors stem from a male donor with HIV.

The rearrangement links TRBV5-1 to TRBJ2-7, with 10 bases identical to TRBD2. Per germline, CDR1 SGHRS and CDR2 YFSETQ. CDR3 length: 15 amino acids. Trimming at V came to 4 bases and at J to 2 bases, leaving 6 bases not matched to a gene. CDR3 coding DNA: TGCGCCAGCAGCCTTAGAGCGGGGGGGCCCTACGAGCAGTACTTC. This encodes CASSLRAGGPYEQYF.

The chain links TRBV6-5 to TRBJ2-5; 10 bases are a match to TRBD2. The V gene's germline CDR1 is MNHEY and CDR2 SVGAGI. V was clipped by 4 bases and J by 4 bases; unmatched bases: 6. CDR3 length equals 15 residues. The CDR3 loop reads CASSLAGGSGETQYF. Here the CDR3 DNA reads TGTGCCAGCAGTTTAGCGGGAGGTTCGGGAGAGACCCAGTACTTC.

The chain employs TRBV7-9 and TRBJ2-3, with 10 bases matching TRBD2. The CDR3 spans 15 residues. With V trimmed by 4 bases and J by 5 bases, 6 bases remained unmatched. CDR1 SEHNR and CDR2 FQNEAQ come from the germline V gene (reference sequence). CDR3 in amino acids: CASSSGTSDGDTQYF. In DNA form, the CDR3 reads TGTGCCAGCAGCTCCGGGACTAGCGATGGAGATACGCAGTATTTT.

The CDR3 reads CASSTVQGEVKAFF. CDR3 sequence (DNA): TGTGCCAGCAGCACCGTTCAGGGGGAAGTCAAAGCTTTCTTT. The V gene is TRBV7-2, the J gene TRBJ1-1; TRBD1 matches 7 bases. The CDR3 is made up of 14 amino acids. Germline V gene lookup returns CDR1 SGHTA and CDR2 FQGNSA. V dropped 5 bases and J dropped 9; count of bases not matched to a gene: 12.

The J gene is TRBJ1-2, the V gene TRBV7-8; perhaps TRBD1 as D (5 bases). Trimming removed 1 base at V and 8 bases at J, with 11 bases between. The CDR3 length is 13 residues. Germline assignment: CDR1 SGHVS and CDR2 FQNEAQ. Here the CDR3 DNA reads TGTGCCAGCAGCTTAGAGCGCAGGGACGGCTACACCTTC. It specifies CASSLERRDGYTF. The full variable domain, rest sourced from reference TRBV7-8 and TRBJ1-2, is GAGVSQSPRYKVAKRGQDVALRCDPISGHVSLFWYQQALGQGPEFLTYFQNEAQLDKSGLPSDRFFAERPEGSVSTLKIQRTQQEDSAVYLCASSLERRDGYTFGSGTRLTVV.

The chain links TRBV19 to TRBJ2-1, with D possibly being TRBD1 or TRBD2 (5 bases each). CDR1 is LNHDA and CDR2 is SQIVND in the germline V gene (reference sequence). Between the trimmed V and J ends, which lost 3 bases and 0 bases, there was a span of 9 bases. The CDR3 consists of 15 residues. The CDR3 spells CASSIEGSSYNEQFF. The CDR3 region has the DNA TGTGCCAGTAGTATCGAGGGGAGCTCCTACAATGAGCAGTTCTTC.

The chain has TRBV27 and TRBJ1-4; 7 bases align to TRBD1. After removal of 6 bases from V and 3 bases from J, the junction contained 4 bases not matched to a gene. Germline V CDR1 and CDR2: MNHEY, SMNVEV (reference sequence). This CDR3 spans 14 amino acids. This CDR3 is CASSKTGSNEKLFF. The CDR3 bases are TGTGCCAGCAGCAAGACAGGGTCTAATGAAAAACTGTTTTTT. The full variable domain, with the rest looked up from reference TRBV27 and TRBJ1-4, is EAQVTQNPRYLITVTGKKLTVTCSQNMNHEYMSWYRQDPGLGLRQIYYSMNVEVTDKGDVPEGYKVSRKEKRNFPLILESPSPNQTSLYFCASSKTGSNEKLFFGSGTQLSVL.

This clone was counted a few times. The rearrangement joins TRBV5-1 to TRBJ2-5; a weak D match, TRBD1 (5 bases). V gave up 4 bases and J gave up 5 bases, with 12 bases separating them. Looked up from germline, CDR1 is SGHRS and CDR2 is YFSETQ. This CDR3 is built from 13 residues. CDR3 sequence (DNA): TGCGCCAGCAGCGTAGGGGTTGTGGAGACCCAGTACTTC. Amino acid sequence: CASSVGVVETQYF.

This CDR3 is CASSSLGSTDTQYF. The CDR3 nucleotides read TGTGCCAGCAGCTCCTTAGGGAGCACAGATACGCAGTATTTT. The chain employs TRBV5-4 and TRBJ2-3; no clear D. The V and J ends lost 3 bases and 0 bases respectively, with 8 bases between them. CDR3 length: 14 amino acids. Per the germline V gene, CDR1 is SGHNT and CDR2 is YYREEE (reference sequence).

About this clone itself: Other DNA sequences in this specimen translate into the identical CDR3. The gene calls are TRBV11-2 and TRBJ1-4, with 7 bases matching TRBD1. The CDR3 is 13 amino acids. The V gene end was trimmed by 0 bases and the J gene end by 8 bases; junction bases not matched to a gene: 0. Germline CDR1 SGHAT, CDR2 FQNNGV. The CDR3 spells CASSLDRGEKLFF. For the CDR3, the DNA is TGTGCCAGCAGCTTAGACAGGGGGGAAAAACTGTTTTTT.

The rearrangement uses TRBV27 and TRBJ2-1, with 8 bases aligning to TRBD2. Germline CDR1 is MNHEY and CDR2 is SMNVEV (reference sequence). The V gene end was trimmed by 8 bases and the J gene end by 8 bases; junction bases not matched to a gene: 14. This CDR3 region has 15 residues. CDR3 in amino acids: CASSPWEREYDEQFF. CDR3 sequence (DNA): TGTGCCAGCTCCCCCTGGGAGCGGGAGTATGATGAGCAGTTCTTC.

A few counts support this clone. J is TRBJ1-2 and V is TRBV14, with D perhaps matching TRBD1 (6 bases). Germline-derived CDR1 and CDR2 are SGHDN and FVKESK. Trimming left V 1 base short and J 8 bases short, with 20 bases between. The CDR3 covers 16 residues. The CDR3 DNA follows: TGTGCCAGCAGCCAAGCAACGAGAGGGGGGATCTACGGCTACACCTTC. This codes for CASSQATRGGIYGYTF.

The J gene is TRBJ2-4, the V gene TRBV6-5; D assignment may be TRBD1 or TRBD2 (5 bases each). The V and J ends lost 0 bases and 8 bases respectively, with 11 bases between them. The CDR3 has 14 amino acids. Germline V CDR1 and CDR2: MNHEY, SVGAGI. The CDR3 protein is CASSYSLGAHIQYF. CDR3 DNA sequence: TGTGCCAGCAGTTACTCCCTCGGGGCTCACATTCAGTACTTC.

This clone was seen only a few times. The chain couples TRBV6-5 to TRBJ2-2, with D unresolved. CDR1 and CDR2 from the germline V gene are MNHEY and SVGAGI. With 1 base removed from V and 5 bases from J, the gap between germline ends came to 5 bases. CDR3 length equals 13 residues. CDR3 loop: CASSYYSTGELFF. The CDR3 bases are TGTGCCAGCAGTTACTACAGTACCGGGGAGCTGTTTTTT.

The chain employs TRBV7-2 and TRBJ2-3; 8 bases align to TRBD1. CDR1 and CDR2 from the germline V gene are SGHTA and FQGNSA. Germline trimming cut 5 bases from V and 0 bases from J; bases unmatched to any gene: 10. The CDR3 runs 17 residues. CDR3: CASSLRTGSYSTDTQYF. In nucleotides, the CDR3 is TGTGCCAGCAGCCTACGGACAGGGTCTTATAGCACAGATACGCAGTATTTT.